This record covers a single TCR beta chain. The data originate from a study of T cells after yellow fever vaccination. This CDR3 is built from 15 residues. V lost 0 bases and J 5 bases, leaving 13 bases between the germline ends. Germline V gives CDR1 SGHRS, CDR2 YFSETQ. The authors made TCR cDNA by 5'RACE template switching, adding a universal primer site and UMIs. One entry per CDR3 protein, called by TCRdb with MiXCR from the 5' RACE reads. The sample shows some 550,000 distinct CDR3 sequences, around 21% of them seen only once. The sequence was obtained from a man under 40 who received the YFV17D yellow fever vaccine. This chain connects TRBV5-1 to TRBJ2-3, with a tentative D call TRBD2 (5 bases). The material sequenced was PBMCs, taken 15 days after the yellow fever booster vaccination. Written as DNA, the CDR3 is TGCGCCAGCAGCTTGGAGGAGGCGTGGAGAGATACGCAGTATTTT. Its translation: CASSLEEAWRDTQYF.